The source of this T cell receptor (beta chain) is a study of T cells expressing NK-cell markers (dated by TCRdb to about 2020). The study in broad terms: Three sorted T-cell subsets (CD3+CD56+NKG2C+, CD3+CD56+NKG2C- and CD3+CD56-NKG2C+) from under ten donors had their TCR beta-chain repertoires profiled. Among the eight sequenced donors, only one was HCMV-seronegative, while the other seven were HCMV-seropositive. The study sequenced eight donors, all healthy volunteers chosen at random: three men and five women. Sequencing of the libraries produced 2 x 150 bp reads on Illumina HiSeq 2000/2500, MiSeq or NextSeq. General study outcomes and caveats: Whether the expanded NKG2C-expressing T cell clones were specific for HCMV antigens was left unclear. In roughly six donors, the dominant CD3+CD56+NKG2C+ clonotypes ranked among the top 10 CD8+ clonotypes, making up roughly 1.0-7.0% of CD8+ T cells. Those dominant clonotypes were again the most abundant among CD3+CD56-NKG2C+ cells in several donors, at about 28.3-65%.

The reads were generated on an Illumina HiSeq 2000. 5'RACE template switching, by which a universal primer site and unique molecular identifiers were added, was used to make TCR beta cDNA libraries. Priming for cDNA synthesis came from the TCR beta constant segment, and two successive PCR amplification steps followed. On the study's bioinformatics: MIGEC was used to demultiplex reads and group reads by UMI, and MiTCR was used to assemble and quantify clonotypes. To exclude erroneous sequences, only TCR cDNA sequences supported by at least two reads were retained. The tcR package was used for downstream repertoire analysis, and clonotypes were matched across fractions by CDR3 nucleotide sequence plus V segment. VDJmatch was used to annotate antigen specificity against VDJdb, with one amino acid substitution in CDR3 permitted. Each CDR3 protein sequence appears as one entry after TCRdb reprocessed the reads, and no DNA is included. The V and J calls were not made by the authors but by TCRdb's processing. Per the sample table, the count is about 370,000 distinct CDR3 sequences. The ten largest clones take up over 8.5% of the sample.

HCMV-specific IgG was detected in serum with a commercial ELISA kit to determine HCMV serostatus. Peripheral blood mononuclear cells were isolated from blood by Ficoll density gradient centrifugation. As regards this clonotype: No antigen is known for it.

According to the germline V gene, CDR1 reads ENHRY and CDR2 reads SYGVKD. From the cysteine through the phenylalanine, the CDR3 covers 15 amino acids. There is no recorded DNA. Sequenced input: blood T cells: a sorted CD56 or NKG2C T cell subset, CD4+ or CD8+ T cells, or bulk PBMC T cells (not recorded which). The rearranged segments are TRBV10-3 and TRBJ2-2; TCRdb's D call, TRBD1, is unchecked because there is no DNA. This sequence was found in a woman aged 45-59 years in good health. Donor details come from another sample of the same person, matched by shared clones. The encoded CDR3 is CATALRTGGTGELFF.